The 14 T cell receptor beta chains in this list originate from one sample, sequenced in a study of CD8 T cells in ankylosing spondylitis (dated by TCRdb to 2016 to 2017). Broader findings and caveats from the paper: A TCR beta motif made up of several highly homologous amino acid variants appeared to be characteristic of blood from ankylosing spondylitis patients.

The method behind the library was 5' RACE. Sequencing was carried out with an Illumina HiSeq 2500. The public reads were reprocessed in TCRdb via fastp at Q25 and MiXCR, keeping in-frame beta chains. Every distinct CDR3 protein forms one entry, paired with its most common genes and DNA. The sample records about 500,000 distinct CDR3 sequences, over 9.5% of which are singletons. The leading ten clones occupy around 6.8% of the sample. Their target antigens are unknown. Input material: blood, either unsorted or a sorted T cell fraction (not recorded which). These receptors all stem from a male donor with ankylosing spondylitis.

This clonotype was counted ten times or more. The chain joins TRBV3-1 to TRBJ2-1; the D is unclear. CDR1 and CDR2 from the germline V gene are LGHDT and YNNKEL (reference sequence). Trimming removed 4 bases at V and 4 bases at J, with 8 bases between. This CDR3 spans 13 amino acids. Here the CDR3 DNA reads TGTGCCAGCAGCCTACAGCCTTACAATGAGCAGTTCTTC. Translated: CASSLQPYNEQFF.

In its sample, this clonotype was seen many times. This chain joins TRBV29-1 and TRBJ2-1; D uncertain. Trimming took 3 bases from V and 0 from J, leaving 9 bases between them. CDR3 length: 14 residues. Germline lookup yields CDR1 SQVTM and CDR2 ANQGSEA. DNA for the CDR3: TGCAGCGTTGACCAGTGGAGCTCCTACAATGAGCAGTTCTTC. It specifies CSVDQWSSYNEQFF.

This clonotype was detected ten times or more. V usage is TRBV5-1 and J usage is TRBJ2-3; 7 bases agree with TRBD2. The CDR3 loop spans 13 amino acids. The germline CDR1 and CDR2 sequences are SGHRS and YFSETQ. V gave up 4 bases and J gave up 7 bases; unmatched junction bases: 6. The CDR3 sequence: CASSPGGQNTQYF. CDR3 DNA: TGCGCCAGCAGCCCGGGGGGTCAGAATACGCAGTATTTT.

This chain joins TRBV3-1 and TRBJ2-2, with D tentatively TRBD1 (5 bases). This CDR3 is 14 amino acids long. CDR1 LGHDT and CDR2 YNNKEL come from the germline V gene (reference sequence). V shed 6 bases and J shed 0 bases, with 8 bases lying between them. This chain's CDR3 is CASSRQTNTGELFF. CDR3 bases: TGTGCCAGCAGTCGACAGACGAACACCGGGGAGCTGTTTTTT.

The V gene is TRBV20-1, the J gene TRBJ2-3, with TRBD2 as a possible D gene (6 bases). Germline CDR1 reads DFQATT; CDR2 reads SNEGSKA (reference sequence). CDR3 length: 11 residues. Trimming shortened V by 7 bases and J by 3 bases, and 8 bases separated the two germline ends. CDR3 bases: TGCAGTGGGGGGGAGACAGATACGCAGTATTTT. Residues: CSGGETDTQYF.

The sample holds a few counts of this clonotype. DNA for the CDR3: TGTGCCAGCGGTCACGGACAGGGGAGTATCGCCGGCTACACCTTC. This encodes CASGHGQGSIAGYTF. The V and J genes are TRBV3-1 and TRBJ1-2, with 9 positions matching TRBD1. V was clipped by 8 bases and J by 8 bases; unmatched bases: 15. The CDR3 extends over 15 amino acids. In germline, CDR1 is LGHDT, CDR2 YNNKEL (reference sequence).

V and J are TRBV11-2 and TRBJ2-2; D possibly corresponds to TRBD2 (6 bases). The CDR3 is 16 residues long. CDR1 and CDR2 (germline): SGHAT, FQNNGV. V was pared by 6 bases and J by 0 bases, with 14 bases between. This chain's CDR3 is CASRTGRGSNTGELFF. The CDR3 region has the DNA TGTGCCAGCAGAACCGGGCGGGGTTCGAACACCGGGGAGCTGTTTTTT.

This clonotype was found many times. The J gene is TRBJ2-3, the V gene TRBV5-1; no clear D. The germline V and J ends were trimmed by 4 bases and 0 bases, with 12 bases remaining between them. CDR1 is SGHRS and CDR2 is YFSETQ in the germline V gene. This CDR3 is 15 amino acids long. CDR3 loop: CASSHSTTSTDTQYF. The CDR3 DNA reads TGCGCCAGCAGCCATTCGACGACTAGCACAGATACGCAGTATTTT. Full variable domain (rest looked up from reference TRBV5-1 and TRBJ2-3): KAGVTQTPRYLIKTRGQQVTLSCSPISGHRSVSWYQQTPGQGLQFLFEYFSETQRNKGNFPGRFSGRQFSNSRSEMNVSTLELGDSALYLCASSHSTTSTDTQYFGPGTRLTVL.

This clonotype was recorded at least ten times. The J gene is TRBJ2-7, the V gene TRBV12-3 or TRBV12-4; 11 positions agree with TRBD2. CDR3 length equals 16 residues. V was pared by 5 bases and J by 3 bases, with 9 bases of the junction left unmatched. This CDR3 reads CASSPGSTSGSYEQYF. CDR3 coding DNA: TGTGCCAGCAGTCCGGGATCTACTAGCGGGAGCTACGAGCAGTACTTC.

The sample holds many counts of this clonotype. The V gene is TRBV5-1, the J gene TRBJ2-5, with 7 bases matching TRBD1. The V and J ends lost 3 bases and 4 bases, in that order; junction bases with no gene match: 9. CDR1 is SGHRS, CDR2 YFSETQ, per germline. The CDR3 length is 15 residues. The CDR3 loop is CASSSGQDRIETQYF. CDR3 DNA: TGCGCCAGCAGCTCCGGACAGGACCGTATAGAGACCCAGTACTTC.

There are a few counts of this clonotype. The genes are TRBV20-1 and TRBJ2-5, with unresolved D. The germline V gene has CDR1 DFQATT and CDR2 SNEGSKA (reference sequence). Trimming stripped 6 bases from V and 0 bases from J, with 11 bases between. The CDR3 length is 13 residues. Written as DNA, the CDR3 is TGCAGTGCCCCCTCCGACTACCAAGAGACCCAGTACTTC. This sequence encodes CSAPSDYQETQYF.

This clonotype has only a few counts. In DNA, the CDR3 is TGTGCCAGCAGTGCCTGGGGGGGCTTGAACACCGGGGAGCTGTTTTTT. As protein: CASSAWGGLNTGELFF. The chain employs TRBV27 and TRBJ2-2; maybe TRBD2 (7 bases). The CDR3 length is 16 residues. Germline-derived CDR1 and CDR2 are MNHEY and SMNVEV (reference sequence). V lost 5 bases and J lost 1, with 14 bases in between.

V is TRBV5-1 and J is TRBJ2-5; TRBD2 might be the D (5 bases). This CDR3 has 14 residues. The V and J ends lost 6 bases and 5 bases respectively, with 17 bases between them. Germline-derived CDR1 and CDR2 are SGHRS and YFSETQ. In nucleotides, the CDR3 is TGCGCCAGCACCCAAGGGCCGGGCGGGGAGACCCAGTACTTC. Its translation: CASTQGPGGETQYF.

This clonotype was found many times. This sequence joins TRBV5-1 and TRBJ2-7, with TRBD2 matching 8 bases. The CDR3 covers 14 residues. Germline trimming cut 6 bases from V and 3 bases from J; bases unmatched to any gene: 8. The germline gives CDR1 SGHRS, CDR2 YFSETQ. The CDR3 here is CASTATSESYEQYF. CDR3 sequence (DNA): TGCGCCAGCACCGCGACTAGCGAGAGCTACGAGCAGTACTTC.